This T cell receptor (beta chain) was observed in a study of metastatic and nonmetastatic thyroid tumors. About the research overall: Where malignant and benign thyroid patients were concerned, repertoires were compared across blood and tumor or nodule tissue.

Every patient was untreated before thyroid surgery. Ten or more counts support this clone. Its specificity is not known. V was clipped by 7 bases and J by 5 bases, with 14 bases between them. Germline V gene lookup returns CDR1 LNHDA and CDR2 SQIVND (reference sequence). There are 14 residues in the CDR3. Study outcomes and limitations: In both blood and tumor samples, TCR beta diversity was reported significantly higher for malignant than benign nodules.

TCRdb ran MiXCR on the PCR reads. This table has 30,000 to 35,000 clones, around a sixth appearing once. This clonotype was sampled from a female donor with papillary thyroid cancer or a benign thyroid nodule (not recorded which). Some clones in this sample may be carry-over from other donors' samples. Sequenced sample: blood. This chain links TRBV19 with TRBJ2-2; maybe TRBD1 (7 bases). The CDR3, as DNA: TGTGCCAGTAACTCACAGGGGAGGACCGGGGAGCTGTTTTTT. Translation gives CASNSQGRTGELFF. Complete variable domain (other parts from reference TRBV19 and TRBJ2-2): DGGITQSPKYLFRKEGQNVTLSCEQNLNHDAMYWYRQDPGQGLRLIYYSQIVNDFQKGDIAEGYSVSREKKESFPLTVTSAQKNPTAFYLCASNSQGRTGELFFGEGSRLTVL.